The source of this TCR beta chain is a study of patients and donors after allogeneic stem cell transplantation. CDR3 size: 15 residues. J lost 3 bases, V lost 3 bases, and 5 bases had no gene match. The V gene's germline CDR1 is SGDLS and CDR2 YYNGEE. This clonotype came up a few times. Each CDR3 protein is one row after TCRdb ran MiXCR on the RT-PCR reads. The sample contains roughly 180,000 distinct CDR3 sequences, around two fifths of which appear only once. This TCR was sampled from a human donor who was either an allogeneic HSCT recipient or a stem cell or donor lymphocyte infusion donor (not recorded which). It is not recorded whose cells these are; they may come from a transplant donor. Specimen: blood, either unsorted or a sorted T cell fraction (not recorded which). The J gene is TRBJ1-5, the V gene TRBV9; 8 nucleotides align to TRBD1. This CDR3 reads CASSETGEVNQPQHF. In nucleotides, the CDR3 is TGTGCCAGCAGCGAGACAGGGGAGGTCAATCAGCCCCAGCATTTT.